The 27 T cell receptor beta chains below all came from one sample that was sequenced in a study of cytomegalovirus exposure and HLA in healthy donors. PCR amplification relied on 60 Vbeta primers (plus 13 Jbeta primers). The repertoire was sequenced with immunoSEQ multiplex PCR; TCRdb's copy has only in-frame clones and lacks some. The data show 150,000 to 200,000 clones, around three quarters seen once. Sequenced: PBMCs. The receptors stem from a woman between 35 and 50 years old in good health and CMV-seronegative.

The chain is built from TRBV2 and TRBJ2-7, with D perhaps TRBD1 (5 bases). The CDR3 consists of 12 residues. V lost 6 bases and J lost 5, with 11 bases in between. CDR1 and CDR2 from the germline V gene are SNHLY and FYNNEI. This CDR3 reads CASSYTGDEQYF. For the CDR3, the DNA is TGTGCCAGCAGCTACACAGGCGACGAGCAGTACTTC.

The chain recombines TRBV19 with TRBJ2-7; 8 nucleotides align to TRBD2. Trimming removed 1 base from V and 3 bases from J; junction bases left unmatched: 5. Germline V gene lookup returns CDR1 LNHDA and CDR2 SQIVND (reference sequence). This CDR3 has 15 amino acids. CDR3 loop: CASSIGAGGHYEQYF. CDR3 DNA sequence: TGTGCCAGTAGTATAGGGGCGGGAGGACACTACGAGCAGTACTTC.

The chain is built from TRBV18 and TRBJ1-2, with D possibly matching TRBD1 (6 bases). Germline CDR1 and CDR2: KGHSH and LQKENI. Trimming cost V 3 bases and J 5 bases, with 10 bases left between them. The CDR3 runs to 13 residues. The CDR3 region is CASSPTDRYGYTF. CDR3 bases: TGTGCCAGCTCACCGACCGACAGGTATGGCTACACCTTC.

This clone was observed a handful of times. The CDR3 bases are TGTGCCAGCAGCTTCTCAGGGGGCAGGGAGCAGTACTTC. This encodes CASSFSGGREQYF. The V call is TRBV11-2, the J call TRBJ2-7, with 8 bases lining up with TRBD1. This CDR3 has 13 residues. V lost 3 bases, J lost 7 bases, and 5 bases stayed unmatched. The germline gives CDR1 SGHAT, CDR2 FQNNGV.

There are a few counts of this clone. The chain links TRBV13 to TRBJ2-7, with a weak D call TRBD1 (7 bases). Trimming left V 5 bases short and J 2 bases short, with 16 bases between. From germline, CDR1 is PRHDT and CDR2 FYEKMQ (reference sequence). The length of the CDR3 is 15 residues. For the CDR3, the DNA is TGTGCCAGCAGCCCCAGGAGGGGGCCCACCTACGAGCAGTACTTC. It specifies CASSPRRGPTYEQYF.

This clone was counted only a few times. V and J are TRBV27 and TRBJ1-2, with 8 bases that match TRBD1. V was pared by 2 bases and J by 4 bases, with 6 bases of the junction left unmatched. The CDR3 is 15 residues long. Germline V gene data show CDR1 as MNHEY and CDR2 as SMNVEV (reference sequence). In DNA, the CDR3 is TGTGCCAGCAGTTTAGCCACAGGGGGGATCTATGGCTACACCTTC. This sequence encodes CASSLATGGIYGYTF.

The chain links TRBV27 to TRBJ2-2; D unresolved. Germline CDR1 is MNHEY and CDR2 is SMNVEV (reference sequence). The CDR3 is 12 amino acids. The V end was cut by 8 bases, the J end by 6 bases, with 10 bases between. DNA of the CDR3: TGTGCCAGCGCCCCTGAGTCCGGGGAGCTGTTTTTT. This translates into CASAPESGELFF.

The sample holds one count of this clone. The V call is TRBV9, the J call TRBJ2-6, with D possibly TRBD2 on 5 matching bases. V gave up 0 bases and J gave up 1 base, with 11 bases separating them. Looked up from germline, CDR1 is SGDLS and CDR2 is YYNGEE. The length of the CDR3 is 17 residues. Here the CDR3 DNA reads TGTGCCAGCAGCGTAGGAGGCGGGCCTTCTGGGGCCAACGTCCTGACTTTC. Amino acids: CASSVGGGPSGANVLTF. Filled out from reference TRBV9 and TRBJ2-6, the complete variable domain reads DSGVTQTPKHLITATGQRVTLRCSPRSGDLSVYWYQQSLDQGLQFLIQYYNGEERAKGNILERFSAQQFPDLHSELNLSSLELGDSALYFCASSVGGGPSGANVLTFGAGSRLTVL.

The chain is built from TRBV7-6 and TRBJ2-4; the match to TRBD1 covers 10 bases. Trimming cost V 5 bases and J 1 base; bases outside gene matches: 5. The CDR3 has 16 amino acids. The germline V gene has CDR1 SGHVS and CDR2 FNYEAQ. The DNA for the CDR3 is TGTGCCAGCAGCCCTAGACAGGGGGCGGCCAAAAACATTCAGTACTTC. It is translated as CASSPRQGAAKNIQYF.

The rearrangement joins TRBV7-9 to TRBJ2-7; D possibly corresponds to TRBD2 (5 bases). The CDR3 consists of 14 residues. The germline V gene has CDR1 SEHNR and CDR2 FQNEAQ (reference sequence). V was shortened by 1 base and J by 3 bases, with 10 bases between the two germline ends. The DNA of the CDR3 is TGTGCCAGCAGCTTAGGGGAGTTCTTCTACGAGCAGTACTTC. It codes for CASSLGEFFYEQYF.

The rearrangement links TRBV7-3 to TRBJ2-3; 7 bases line up with TRBD2. With V trimmed by 5 bases and J by 2 bases, 10 bases remained unmatched. The CDR3 contains 16 residues. Germline CDR1 reads SGHTA; CDR2 reads FQGTGA. CDR3: CASSPSRAGATDTQYF. The DNA for the CDR3 is TGTGCCAGCAGCCCCTCAAGGGCGGGAGCCACAGATACGCAGTATTTT.

The V call is TRBV6-1, the J call TRBJ1-5; a possible D gene is TRBD1 (6 bases). Trimming stripped 6 bases from V and 2 bases from J, with 14 bases between. CDR1 is MNHNS, CDR2 SASEGT, per germline. This CDR3 region has 15 residues. The CDR3 region is CASRTLQGGNQPQHF. The CDR3, as DNA: TGTGCCAGCAGGACCTTACAGGGAGGCAATCAGCCCCAGCATTTT.

The V and J genes are TRBV28 and TRBJ2-3; 8 bases fit TRBD1. The J segment lost 0 bases and the V segment lost 6 bases, leaving 11 bases of the junction unmatched. This CDR3 is 17 amino acids long. The germline V gene encodes CDR1 MDHEN and CDR2 SYDVKM. The CDR3 coding sequence is TGTGCCAGCAGCGCTCCGGGACAGGCCTCTAGCACAGATACGCAGTATTTT. Protein product: CASSAPGQASSTDTQYF.

A word on this clone: Other DNA sequences in this sample translate to the same CDR3. The chain has TRBV9 and TRBJ2-2, with D tentatively TRBD1 (6 bases). The CDR3 spans 14 residues. Trimming took off 4 bases at V and 1 base at J, with 8 bases between the two ends. Germline V lookup: CDR1 SGDLS, CDR2 YYNGEE. The CDR3 reads CASSSRGNTGELFF. The DNA of the CDR3 is TGTGCCAGCAGCAGCAGGGGGAACACCGGGGAGCTGTTTTTT.

V and J are TRBV19 and TRBJ1-5, with D tentatively TRBD1 (6 bases). The CDR3 has 15 residues. CDR1 and CDR2 (germline): LNHDA, SQIVND (reference sequence). The V end was cut by 5 bases, the J end by 1 base, with 12 bases between. DNA for the CDR3: TGTGCCAGTAGTCCACAGGGTCAAAGCAATCAGCCCCAGCATTTT. Its translation: CASSPQGQSNQPQHF.

This chain joins TRBV5-6 and TRBJ1-4, with TRBD1 as a possible D gene (6 bases). V was pared by 0 bases and J by 7 bases, with 10 bases between. The CDR3 consists of 14 residues. Germline-derived CDR1 and CDR2 are SGHDT and YYEEEE. CDR3 DNA: TGTGCCAGCAGCTTGGGGGGGCAAGGTGAAAAACTGTTTTTT. Translation: CASSLGGQGEKLFF.

In its sample, this clone was seen once. This chain uses TRBV5-1 with TRBJ1-4; 7 bases match TRBD1. The germline V gene has CDR1 SGHRS and CDR2 YFSETQ. Trimming took 4 bases from V and 7 from J; bases not matched to a gene: 10. The CDR3 loop spans 15 amino acids. The CDR3 DNA sequence: TGCGCCAGCAGCGAGAGGGACAGCGGGAGTGAAAAACTGTTTTTT. Translated, it gives CASSERDSGSEKLFF.

The chain has TRBV11-2 and TRBJ1-2, with a weak D call TRBD1 (6 bases). Germline-derived CDR1 and CDR2 are SGHAT and FQNNGV. CDR3 length equals 14 residues. V lost 6 bases and J 0 bases, leaving 11 bases between the germline ends. The CDR3: CASSTTGSNYGYTF. For the CDR3, the DNA is TGTGCCAGCAGTACGACAGGTTCTAACTATGGCTACACCTTC.

V and J are TRBV19 and TRBJ1-5; D is unclear. V lost 4 bases to trimming and J lost 4 bases, with 11 bases between them. This CDR3 is 14 amino acids long. Per the germline V gene, CDR1 is LNHDA and CDR2 is SQIVND (reference sequence). The CDR3 sequence is CASSTRRLNQPQHF. The CDR3, as DNA: TGTGCCAGTAGTACTAGACGGCTTAATCAGCCCCAGCATTTT.

V is TRBV19 and J is TRBJ2-3; D unresolved. The CDR3 extends over 14 amino acids. CDR1 and CDR2 (germline): LNHDA, SQIVND (reference sequence). Trimming removed 6 bases from V and 1 base from J, with 11 bases in between. For the CDR3, the DNA is TGTGCCAGTAGCCCCCCTCCGGGCACAGATACGCAGTATTTT. The encoded protein is CASSPPPGTDTQYF.

The chain links TRBV7-3 to TRBJ2-2; D may be TRBD2 (6 bases). CDR3 length: 15 amino acids. CDR1 and CDR2 from the germline V gene are SGHTA and FQGTGA. V lost 2 bases and J lost 2, with 9 bases in between. In DNA form, the CDR3 reads TGTGCCAGCAGCTTAGCGGGACCAAACACCGGGGAGCTGTTTTTT. This sequence encodes CASSLAGPNTGELFF. The whole variable domain, filled in from reference TRBV7-3 and TRBJ2-2, reads GAGVSQTPSNKVTEKGKYVELRCDPISGHTALYWYRQSLGQGPEFLIYFQGTGAADDSGLPNDRFFAVRPEGSVSTLKIQRTERGDSAVYLCASSLAGPNTGELFFGEGSRLTVL.

The rearrangement links TRBV19 to TRBJ1-5, with TRBD1 identical over 8 bases. CDR3 length: 14 residues. V lost 1 base, J lost 7 bases, and 3 bases stayed unmatched. The germline gives CDR1 LNHDA, CDR2 SQIVND (reference sequence). In DNA, the CDR3 is TGTGCCAGTAGTATAGCACAGGGGGACCAGCCCCAGCATTTT. This gives the protein CASSIAQGDQPQHF.

The chain combines TRBV2 with TRBJ2-1; TRBD1 matches at 10 bases. CDR1 and CDR2 (germline): SNHLY, FYNNEI. The V segment lost 7 bases and the J segment 3 bases; nucleotides outside the gene matches: 21. This CDR3 contains 20 residues. CDR3 bases: TGTGCCAGCAAGGAGGACTTCCGGGACAGGGGCAACTTCCTCTACAATGAGCAGTTCTTC. Amino acids: CASKEDFRDRGNFLYNEQFF.

The V call is TRBV30, the J call TRBJ1-2; 7 bases fit TRBD1. V lost 2 bases to trimming and J lost 2 bases; unmatched junction nucleotides: 2. The germline gives CDR1 GTSNPN, CDR2 SVGIG (reference sequence). The CDR3 runs 13 residues. The CDR3 protein is CAWSKQGNYGYTF. The DNA for the CDR3 is TGTGCCTGGAGTAAACAGGGGAACTATGGCTACACCTTC.

The rearrangement joins TRBV5-1 to TRBJ2-3, with 9 bases fitting TRBD2. V shed 4 bases and J 5 bases; nucleotides not matched to a gene: 5. This CDR3 comprises 14 residues. Germline V gene lookup returns CDR1 SGHRS and CDR2 YFSETQ. The CDR3 loop reads CASSQGLAGDTQYF. CDR3 nucleotide sequence: TGCGCCAGCAGCCAGGGACTAGCTGGAGATACGCAGTATTTT.

The CDR3 protein is CAISDPMMTGEVTEAFF. CDR3 nucleotides: TGTGCCATCAGTGACCCAATGATGACAGGGGAGGTCACTGAAGCTTTCTTT. This rearrangement joins TRBV10-3 to TRBJ1-1; 8 positions match TRBD1. Germline V gives CDR1 ENHRY, CDR2 SYGVKD. The length of the CDR3 is 17 residues. Trimming at V came to 3 bases and at J to 4 bases, leaving 13 bases not matched to a gene.

Turning to this clone: A read error is likely, as this CDR3 ends without the conserved phenylalanine or tryptophan. The DNA is left out, because the CDR3 cannot be placed on it with certainty; the CDR3 is given as TCRdb lists it. This chain connects TRBV9 to TRBJ2-7; the table's D call of TRBD1 was not tested on the DNA. The CDR3 is 10 residues long, ends included. Germline-derived CDR1 and CDR2 are SGDLS and YYNGEE. CDR3 loop: CASGDRSLGR.